The clone carrying this T cell receptor beta chain was seen just once. Profiled with immunoSEQ multiplex PCR; TCRdb holds only in-frame clones, not every one. The sample gives 85,000 to 95,000 clones, approximately 95% of which show up once; around 0.33% is in the top ten. This entry comes from a study of siplizumab effects on memory and regulatory T cells. This CDR3 is 15 amino acids long. Losses at the gene ends were 5 bases for V and 7 bases for J; bases not matched to a gene: 5. Looked up from germline, CDR1 is SGHVS and CDR2 is FQNEAQ. The sample comprised non-Treg CD4+ T cells sorted from blood. The chain combines TRBV7-8 with TRBJ1-6; TRBD1 matches at 10 bases. The receptor's source is a human donor in good health. The CDR3 reads CASSLPTGGNSPLHF. The CDR3 region has the DNA TGTGCCAGCAGCCTCCCGACAGGGGGCAATTCACCCCTCCACTTT.